The 8 T cell receptor beta chains presented below share a single source sample, sequenced in a study of identical twins. A single record per CDR3 protein comes from TCRdb applying MiXCR to the 5' RACE reads. The table includes 500,000 to 650,000 distinct CDR3 sequences, about a fifth detected once. This sample was shared with a second study, whose subject was yellow fever vaccine responses in identical twins.

What was sequenced was CD4+ T cells sorted from blood. These receptors were obtained from a woman younger than 35 in good health.

This clonotype was recorded a few times. The chain has TRBV5-6 and TRBJ2-1, with 12 bases identical to TRBD2. The CDR3 spans 16 residues. V shed 2 bases, J shed 9 bases, and the junction held 9 bases outside the gene matches. Per the germline V gene, CDR1 is SGHDT and CDR2 is YYEEEE. The CDR3 DNA reads as TGTGCCAGCAGCTTCCTGACTAGCGGGAGTAAGGTTGAGCAGTTCTTC. It encodes CASSFLTSGSKVEQFF.

This clonotype was detected a few times. The V call is TRBV27, the J call TRBJ2-1, with TRBD2 matching 11 bases. This CDR3 spans 14 amino acids. Losses at the gene ends were 7 bases for V and 7 bases for J; bases not matched to a gene: 6. Germline CDR1 MNHEY, CDR2 SMNVEV (reference sequence). In DNA, the CDR3 is TGTGCCAGCACCTTAGCGGGAGGGCAAAATGAGCAGTTCTTC. Protein sequence: CASTLAGGQNEQFF.

This rearrangement joins TRBV4-2 to TRBJ2-7; D is unclear. The germline V gene has CDR1 LGHNA and CDR2 YNFKEQ. The V gene lost 0 bases and the J gene lost 5 bases, with 14 bases spanning the gap. CDR3 size: 15 residues. The CDR3 is CASSQDDLPTNEQYF. The CDR3, as DNA: TGTGCCAGCAGCCAAGATGATCTCCCTACCAACGAGCAGTACTTC.

This clonotype was observed a handful of times. The rearrangement joins TRBV12-3 or TRBV12-4 to TRBJ2-2, with 7 positions matching TRBD2. With V trimmed by 5 bases and J by 6 bases, 12 bases remained unmatched. CDR3 length equals 16 residues. CDR3 nucleotides: TGTGCCAGCAGTAAAGGCGGGAGTACCTTCGCCGGGGAGCTGTTTTTT. Translation: CASSKGGSTFAGELFF.

This clonotype turned up a few times. The chain is built from TRBV5-1 and TRBJ2-3; 8 bases map to TRBD2. The junction had 4 bases not matched to a gene; V was cut back by 0 bases and J by 4 bases. The CDR3 sequence is 15 residues long. Germline-derived CDR1 and CDR2 are SGHRS and YFSETQ. This CDR3 is CASSLDGRASDTQYF. The CDR3 nucleotides read TGCGCCAGCAGCTTGGACGGGAGGGCCTCAGATACGCAGTATTTT.

The chain uses TRBV28 and TRBJ1-2; TRBD1 matches 12 bases. With V trimmed by 4 bases and J by 6 bases, 6 bases remained unmatched. CDR3 length: 15 residues. Germline CDR1 and CDR2: MDHEN and SYDVKM. CDR3 coding DNA: TGTGCCAGCAGTTCATCCGGGACAGGGGGCGATGGCTACACCTTC. Translation gives CASSSSGTGGDGYTF.

This clonotype was recorded a few times. The chain has TRBV5-1 and TRBJ2-7; 9 bases are shared with TRBD1. Germline V gives CDR1 SGHRS, CDR2 YFSETQ. V lost 1 base, J lost 3 bases, and 5 bases stayed unmatched. There are 15 residues in the CDR3. CDR3 DNA: TGCGCCAGCAGCTTGCCCGAGGGACAGGGCTACGAGCAGTACTTC. Its translation is CASSLPEGQGYEQYF.

CDR3 nucleotides: TGTGCCAGCAGCTTAGGGGGACTAGCGGGGAACAATGAGCAGTTCTTC. Protein product: CASSLGGLAGNNEQFF. The V gene is TRBV11-2, the J gene TRBJ2-1; 13 bases are shared with TRBD2. This CDR3 contains 16 residues. From germline, CDR1 is SGHAT and CDR2 FQNNGV. Unmatched junction bases numbered 2, after V lost 1 base and J lost 5 bases. Combining the CDR3 with reference TRBV11-2 and TRBJ2-1 gives the whole variable domain EAGVAQSPRYKIIEKRQSVAFWCNPISGHATLYWYQQILGQGPKLLIQFQNNGVVDDSQLPKDRFSAERLKGVDSTLKIQPAKLEDSAVYLCASSLGGLAGNNEQFFGPGTRLTVL.